Listed below are T cell receptor beta chains from one sample, sequenced in a study of radiation and T cells in renal cell carcinoma. Only in-frame clones appear in the TCRdb table, and some are missing; sequencing was by immunoSEQ multiplex PCR. The data show under 100,000 clones, approximately 80% seen once. Sample: blood, taken from a patient whose treatment included radiotherapy and nephrectomy. These receptors were taken from a man aged 50 or older with renal cell carcinoma. Each CDR3 is given with its conserved first and last residue. D genes are given only for firm matches. Not all rows give a size; the values are once, few, many and, for expanded clones, a class.

V	D	J	size	CDR3	DNA
TRBV28	NA	TRBJ2-7	NA	CASGRGPLGQYF	TGTGCCAGCGGGCGAGGCCCCCTTGGACAGTACTTC
TRBV30	TRBD2	TRBJ2-1	NA	CAWTTNGLAGEKQFF	TGTGCCTGGACTACAAACGGACTAGCGGGAGAGAAGCAGTTCTTC
TRBV14	NA	TRBJ2-7	NA	CASSQDIKDEQYF	TGTGCCAGCAGCCAAGATATTAAGGACGAGCAGTACTTC
TRBV7-2	TRBD1	TRBJ1-1	few	CASSLGSDREAFF	TGTGCCAGCAGCTTAGGATCGGACAGGGAAGCTTTCTTT
TRBV7-8	NA	TRBJ2-5	once	CASSNWRGSDEETQYF	TGTGCCAGCAGCAATTGGAGGGGATCCGACGAAGAGACCCAGTACTTC
TRBV7-9	TRBD2	TRBJ2-5	NA	CASSQAGLGETQYF	TGTGCCAGCAGCCAAGCGGGACTAGGAGAGACCCAGTACTTC
TRBV7-2	NA	TRBJ2-3	NA	CASSLVSGRLADTQYF	TGTGCCAGCAGCTTAGTGAGTGGTCGCCTCGCAGATACGCAGTATTTT
TRBV5-4	TRBD1	TRBJ2-1	NA	CASSSGDRGYNEQFF	TGTGCCAGCAGCTCTGGGGACAGGGGATACAATGAGCAGTTCTTC
TRBV6-4	TRBD1	TRBJ1-5	NA	CASSDSGTVNQPQHF	TGTGCCAGCAGTGACTCAGGGACAGTCAATCAGCCCCAGCATTTT
TRBV7-3	TRBD2	TRBJ2-7	NA	CANSPPGGVVSYEQYF	TGTGCCAACAGCCCCCCCGGGGGGGTGGTCTCCTACGAGCAGTACTTC
TRBV18	TRBD1	TRBJ1-4	NA	CASLQGAGEKLFF	TGTGCCAGCTTACAGGGGGCTGGTGAAAAACTGTTTTTT
TRBV12-5	TRBD2	TRBJ2-3	NA	CASGLSLAGPQYF	TGTGCTAGTGGTTTGTCCCTAGCGGGACCGCAGTATTTT
TRBV6-1	TRBD1	TRBJ2-5	NA	CASRRQGRQETQYF	TGTGCCAGCAGGAGACAGGGGAGACAAGAGACCCAGTACTTC
TRBV7-9	TRBD2	TRBJ2-7	NA	CASSLAGQGEQYF	TGTGCCAGCAGCCTAGCGGGGCAGGGAGAGCAGTACTTC
TRBV5-1	TRBD1	TRBJ2-7	NA	CASSFAVTGTGGFYEQYF	TGCGCCAGCAGCTTCGCGGTAACCGGGACAGGGGGTTTCTACGAGCAGTACTTC
TRBV6-5	NA	TRBJ2-7	NA	CASSYDGAGTSYEQYF	TGTGCCAGCAGTTACGACGGGGCAGGAACATCCTACGAGCAGTACTTC
TRBV19	NA	TRBJ1-5	NA	CATRDEGKPQHF	TGTGCCACCCGTGACGAGGGTAAGCCCCAGCATTTT
TRBV5-4	NA	TRBJ2-5	NA	CASSSTNRGGGETQYF	TGTGCCAGCAGCAGTACAAACAGGGGGGGAGGAGAGACCCAGTACTTC
TRBV5-1	NA	TRBJ1-1	few	CASTLDYTEAFF	TGCGCCAGCACCCTTGATTACACTGAAGCTTTCTTT
TRBV5-1	TRBD2	TRBJ2-5	few	CASSQTSGEGETQYF	TGCGCCAGCAGCCAGACTAGCGGGGAGGGGGAGACCCAGTACTTC
TRBV28	NA	TRBJ1-5	few	CASSLSTGREPQHF	TGTGCCAGCAGTTTATCCACAGGGAGGGAGCCCCAGCATTTT
TRBV13	NA	TRBJ2-7	NA	CASSLYNEQYF	TGTGCCAGCAGCTTATACAACGAGCAGTACTTC
TRBV28	TRBD1	TRBJ2-7	NA	CASSFAGTGGEQYF	TGTGCCAGCAGTTTTGCCGGGACAGGGGGCGAGCAGTACTTC
TRBV21-1	NA	TRBJ2-3	NA	CASSKGRVTDPPTDTQYF	TGTGCCAGCAGCAAAGGAAGGGTAACGGATCCACCTACAGATACGCAGTATTTT
TRBV18	NA	TRBJ2-7	few	CASSRAERQSYEQYF	TGTGCCAGCTCACGTGCAGAGAGACAATCCTACGAGCAGTACTTC
TRBV5-6	NA	TRBJ2-7	NA	CASSPATALYEQYF	TGTGCCAGCAGCCCCGCGACAGCTCTCTACGAGCAGTACTTC
TRBV10-3	TRBD2	TRBJ2-3	NA	CAISEPEIPGGETDTQYF	TGTGCCATCAGTGAGCCGGAGATCCCGGGAGGGGAGACAGATACGCAGTATTTT
TRBV4-1	NA	TRBJ1-2	NA	CASSPITGSDYGYTF	TGCGCCAGCAGCCCAATCACAGGGAGCGACTATGGCTACACCTTC
TRBV4-2	NA	TRBJ2-3	NA	CASSQTGTDTQYF	TGTGCCAGCAGCCAAACAGGCACAGATACGCAGTATTTT
TRBV18	NA	TRBJ1-1	few	CASSGGDTEAFF	TGTGCCAGCTCAGGAGGGGACACTGAAGCTTTCTTT
TRBV7-6	NA	TRBJ2-2	NA	CASSLFTGELFF	TGTGCCAGCAGCCTATTCACCGGGGAGCTGTTTTTT
TRBV30	NA	TRBJ1-1	few	CAWIWNTEAFF	TGTGCCTGGATTTGGAACACTGAAGCTTTCTTT
TRBV6-5	NA	TRBJ1-4	few	CASSKLDGVRKLFF	TGTGCCAGCAGTAAACTGGACGGCGTTCGGAAACTGTTTTTT
TRBV27	NA	TRBJ2-7	NA	CARSFWPGEASYEQYF	TGTGCCAGGAGTTTTTGGCCGGGAGAGGCGTCCTACGAGCAGTACTTC
TRBV5-6	TRBD1	TRBJ2-7	NA	CASSLGTANEQYF	TGTGCCAGCAGCTTAGGGACAGCAAACGAGCAGTACTTC
TRBV9	NA	TRBJ1-1	few	CASSVGGSTEAFF	TGTGCCAGCAGCGTAGGTGGTAGCACTGAAGCTTTCTTT
TRBV2	NA	TRBJ1-5	NA	CASTAGVGNQPQHF	TGTGCCAGCACTGCAGGGGTCGGCAATCAGCCCCAGCATTTT
TRBV9	NA	TRBJ2-5	NA	CASSLSSQGTQYF	TGTGCCAGCAGTCTCTCAAGTCAGGGGACCCAGTACTTC
TRBV7-3	NA	TRBJ2-2	NA	CASSSQGGRNTGELFF	TGTGCCAGCAGCTCCCAGGGGGGGCGGAACACCGGGGAGCTGTTTTTT
TRBV29-1	NA	TRBJ1-2	NA	CSVPKTGGADGYTF	TGCAGCGTCCCTAAAACCGGGGGCGCCGATGGCTACACCTTC
TRBV5-4	NA	TRBJ2-2	NA	CASSLPSGTGELFF	TGTGCCAGCAGCTTGCCCTCGGGCACCGGGGAGCTGTTTTTT
TRBV6-4	NA	TRBJ2-3	NA	CASSDRGRGADTQYF	TGTGCCAGCAGTGACAGGGGGCGCGGGGCAGATACGCAGTATTTT
TRBV10-3	TRBD1	TRBJ2-2	NA	CAISESLGQGKNTGELFF	TGTGCCATCAGTGAAAGTTTAGGACAGGGAAAGAACACCGGGGAGCTGTTTTTT
TRBV19	TRBD2	TRBJ2-7	NA	CASSIRVREGHEQYF	TGTGCCAGTAGTATCCGAGTCAGGGAGGGCCACGAGCAGTACTTC
TRBV7-8	TRBD1	TRBJ1-2	once	CASSSATGGNYGYTF	TGTGCCAGCAGTTCCGCGACAGGGGGCAACTATGGCTACACCTTC
TRBV9	NA	TRBJ2-5	once	CASSVESGSGGETQYF	TGTGCCAGCAGCGTAGAGTCAGGGAGTGGAGGAGAGACCCAGTACTTC
TRBV5-1	NA	TRBJ1-2	NA	CASSLAFSSYGYTF	TGCGCCAGCAGCTTGGCTTTCTCTAGCTATGGCTACACCTTC
TRBV7-9	NA	TRBJ1-1	NA	CASSLARVEAFF	TGTGCCAGCAGCTTAGCTAGGGTTGAAGCTTTCTTT
TRBV10-3	NA	TRBJ1-5	NA	CAISESRQGYDQPQHF	TGTGCCATCAGTGAGTCTCGGCAGGGTTACGATCAGCCCCAGCATTTT
TRBV7-3	TRBD1	TRBJ2-1	NA	CASSTNDRGNNEQFF	TGTGCCAGCAGCACCAATGACAGGGGGAACAATGAGCAGTTCTTC
TRBV19	NA	TRBJ1-1	NA	CASSMGWVNTEAFF	TGTGCCAGTAGTATGGGATGGGTGAACACTGAAGCTTTCTTT
TRBV29-1	NA	TRBJ2-3	NA	CSVEENSGTDTQYF	TGCAGCGTTGAAGAAAACTCCGGCACAGATACGCAGTATTTT
TRBV7-3	TRBD2	TRBJ2-2	NA	CASSLSRLAGGTGELFF	TGTGCCAGCAGCTTAAGTCGACTAGCGGGAGGTACCGGGGAGCTGTTTTTT
TRBV6-1	TRBD1	TRBJ1-3	NA	CASSEYVLRPGTGIVSGNTIYF	TGTGCCAGCAGTGAATACGTCTTAAGACCCGGGACAGGGATTGTCTCTGGAAACACCATATATTTT
TRBV18	NA	TRBJ2-5	once	CASSPSGETQYF	TGTGCCAGCTCACCATCGGGTGAGACCCAGTACTTC
TRBV2	NA	TRBJ2-5	NA	CASRGPVDWEDF	TGTGCCAGCAGAGGACCCGTTGACTGGGAGGACTTC
TRBV6-1	NA	TRBJ2-3	NA	CASRDRGETQYF	TGTGCCAGCAGAGACCGAGGGGAGACGCAGTATTTT